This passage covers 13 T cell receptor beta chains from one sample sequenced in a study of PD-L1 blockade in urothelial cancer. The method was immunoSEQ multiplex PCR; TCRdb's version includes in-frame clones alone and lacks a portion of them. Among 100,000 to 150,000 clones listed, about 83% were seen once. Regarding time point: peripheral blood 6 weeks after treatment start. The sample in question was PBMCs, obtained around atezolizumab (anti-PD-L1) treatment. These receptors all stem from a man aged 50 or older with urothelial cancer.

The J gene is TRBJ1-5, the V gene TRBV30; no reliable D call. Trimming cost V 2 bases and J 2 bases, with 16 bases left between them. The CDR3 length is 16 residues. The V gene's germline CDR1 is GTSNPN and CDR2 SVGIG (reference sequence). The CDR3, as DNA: TGTGCCTGGAGTCCCCCCAGGCTAACTGGCAATCAGCCCCAGCATTTT. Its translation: CAWSPPRLTGNQPQHF.

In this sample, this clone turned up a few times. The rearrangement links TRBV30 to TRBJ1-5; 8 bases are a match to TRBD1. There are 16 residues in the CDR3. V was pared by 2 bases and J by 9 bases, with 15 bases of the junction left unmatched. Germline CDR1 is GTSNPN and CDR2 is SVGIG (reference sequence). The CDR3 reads CAWSYSGTGGKWPQHF. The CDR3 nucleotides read TGTGCCTGGAGTTACTCCGGGACAGGAGGGAAGTGGCCCCAGCATTTT.

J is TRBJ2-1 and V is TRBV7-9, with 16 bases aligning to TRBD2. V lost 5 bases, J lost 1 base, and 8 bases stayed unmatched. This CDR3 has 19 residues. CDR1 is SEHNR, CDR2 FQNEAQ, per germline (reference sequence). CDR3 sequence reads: CASSHTGTSGRGSYNEQFF. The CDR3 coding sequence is TGTGCCAGCAGCCATACCGGGACTAGCGGGAGGGGGTCCTACAATGAGCAGTTCTTC. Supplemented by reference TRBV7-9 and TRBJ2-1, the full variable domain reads DTGVSQNPRHKITKRGQNVTFRCDPISEHNRLYWYRQTLGQGPEFLTYFQNEAQLEKSRLLSDRFSAERPKGSFSTLEIQRTEQGDSAMYLCASSHTGTSGRGSYNEQFFGPGTRLTVL.

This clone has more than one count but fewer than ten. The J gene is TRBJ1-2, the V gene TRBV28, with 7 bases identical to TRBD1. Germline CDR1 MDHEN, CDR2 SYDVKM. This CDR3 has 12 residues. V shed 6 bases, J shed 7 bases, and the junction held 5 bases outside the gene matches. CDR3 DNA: TGTGCCAGCAGAGAGGGGGCTGGTGGCTACACCTTC. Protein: CASREGAGGYTF.

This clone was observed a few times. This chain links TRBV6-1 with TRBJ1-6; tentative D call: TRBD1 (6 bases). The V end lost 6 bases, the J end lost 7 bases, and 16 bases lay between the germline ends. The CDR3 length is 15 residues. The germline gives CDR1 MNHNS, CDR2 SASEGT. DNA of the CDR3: TGTGCCAGCAGCCGGGGGGGGGCAGGGAATTCACCCCTCCACTTT. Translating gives CASSRGGAGNSPLHF.

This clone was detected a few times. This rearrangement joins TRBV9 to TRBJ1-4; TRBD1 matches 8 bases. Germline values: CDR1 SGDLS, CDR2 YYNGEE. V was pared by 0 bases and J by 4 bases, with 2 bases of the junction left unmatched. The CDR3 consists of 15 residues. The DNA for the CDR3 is TGTGCCAGCAGCGTAGGGACAGGGCTTAATGAAAAACTGTTTTTT. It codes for CASSVGTGLNEKLFF. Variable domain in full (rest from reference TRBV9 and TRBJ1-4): DSGVTQTPKHLITATGQRVTLRCSPRSGDLSVYWYQQSLDQGLQFLIQYYNGEERAKGNILERFSAQQFPDLHSELNLSSLELGDSALYFCASSVGTGLNEKLFFGSGTQLSVL.

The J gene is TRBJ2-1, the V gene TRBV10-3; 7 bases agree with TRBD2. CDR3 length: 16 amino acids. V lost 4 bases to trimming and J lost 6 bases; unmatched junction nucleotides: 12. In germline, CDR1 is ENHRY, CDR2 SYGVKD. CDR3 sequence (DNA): TGTGCCATCAGTGGGGGTGCGGGAGTACTAGCCAATGAGCAGTTCTTC. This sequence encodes CAISGGAGVLANEQFF.

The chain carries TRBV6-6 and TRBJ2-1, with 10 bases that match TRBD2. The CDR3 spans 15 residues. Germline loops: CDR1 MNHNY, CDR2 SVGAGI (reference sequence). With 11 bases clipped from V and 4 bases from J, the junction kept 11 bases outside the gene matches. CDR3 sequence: CAGSALAGAYNEQFF. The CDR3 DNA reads TGTGCCGGTTCTGCGCTAGCGGGAGCTTACAATGAGCAGTTCTTC.

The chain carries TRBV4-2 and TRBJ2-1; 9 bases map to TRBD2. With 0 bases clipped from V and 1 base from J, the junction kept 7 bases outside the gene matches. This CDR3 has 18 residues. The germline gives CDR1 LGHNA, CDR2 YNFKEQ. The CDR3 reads CASSQEEASGISYNEQFF. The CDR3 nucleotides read TGTGCCAGCAGCCAAGAGGAAGCTAGCGGGATTTCCTACAATGAGCAGTTCTTC.

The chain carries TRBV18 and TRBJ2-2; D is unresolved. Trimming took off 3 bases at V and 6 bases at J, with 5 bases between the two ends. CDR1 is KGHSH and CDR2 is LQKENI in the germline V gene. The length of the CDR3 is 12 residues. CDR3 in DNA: TGTGCCAGCTCACCCTTTTCCGGGGAGCTGTTTTTT. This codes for CASSPFSGELFF.

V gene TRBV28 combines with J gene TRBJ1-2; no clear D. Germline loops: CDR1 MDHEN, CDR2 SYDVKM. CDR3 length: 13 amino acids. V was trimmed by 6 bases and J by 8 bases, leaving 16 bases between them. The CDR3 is CASSLKLVLGYTF. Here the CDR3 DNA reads TGTGCCAGCAGCCTCAAGCTAGTGTTGGGCTACACCTTC.

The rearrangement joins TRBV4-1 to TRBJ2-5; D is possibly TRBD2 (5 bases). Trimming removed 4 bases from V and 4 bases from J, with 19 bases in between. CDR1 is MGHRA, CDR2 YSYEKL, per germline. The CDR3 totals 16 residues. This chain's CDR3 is CASSPRRSETGETQYF. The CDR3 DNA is TGCGCCAGCAGCCCCCGGAGGTCGGAGACTGGAGAGACCCAGTACTTC.

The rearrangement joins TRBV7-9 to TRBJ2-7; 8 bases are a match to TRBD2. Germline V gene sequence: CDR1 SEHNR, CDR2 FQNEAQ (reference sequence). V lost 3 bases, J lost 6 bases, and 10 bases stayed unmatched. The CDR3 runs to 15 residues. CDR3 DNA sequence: TGTGCCAGCAGCTTGGGGGGAGCGGGAGCGGGCGAGCAGTACTTC. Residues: CASSLGGAGAGEQYF.